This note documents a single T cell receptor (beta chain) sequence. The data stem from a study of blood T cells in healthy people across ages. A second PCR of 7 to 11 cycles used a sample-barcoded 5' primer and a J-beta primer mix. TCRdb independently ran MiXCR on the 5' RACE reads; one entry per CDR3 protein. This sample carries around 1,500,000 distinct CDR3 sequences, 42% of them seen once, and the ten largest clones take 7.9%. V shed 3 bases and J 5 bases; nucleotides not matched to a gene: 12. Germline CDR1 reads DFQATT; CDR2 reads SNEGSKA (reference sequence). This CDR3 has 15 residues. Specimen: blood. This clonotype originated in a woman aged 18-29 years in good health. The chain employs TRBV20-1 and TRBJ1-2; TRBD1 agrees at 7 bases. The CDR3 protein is CSASNPATGVYGYTF. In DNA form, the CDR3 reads TGCAGTGCTAGCAACCCTGCCACAGGGGTGTATGGCTACACCTTC.